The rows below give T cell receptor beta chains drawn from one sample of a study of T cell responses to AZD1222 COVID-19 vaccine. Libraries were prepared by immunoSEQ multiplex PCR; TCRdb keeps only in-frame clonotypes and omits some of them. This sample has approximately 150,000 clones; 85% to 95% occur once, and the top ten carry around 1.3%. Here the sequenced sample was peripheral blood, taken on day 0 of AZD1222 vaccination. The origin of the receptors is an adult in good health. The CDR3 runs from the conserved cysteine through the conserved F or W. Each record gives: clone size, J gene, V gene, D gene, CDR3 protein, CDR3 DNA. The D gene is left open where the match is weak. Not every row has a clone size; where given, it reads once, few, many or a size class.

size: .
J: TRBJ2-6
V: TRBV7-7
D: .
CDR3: CASQGRGANVLTF
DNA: TGTGCCAGCCAGGGTCGGGGGGCCAACGTCCTGACTTTC

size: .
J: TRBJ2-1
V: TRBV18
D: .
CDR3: CASSLGTNEQFF
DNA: TGTGCCAGCTCACTAGGGACGAATGAGCAGTTCTTC

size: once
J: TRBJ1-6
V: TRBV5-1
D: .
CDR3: CASSSGVRDSPLHF
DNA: TGCGCCAGCAGCTCAGGGGTTCGGGATTCACCCCTCCACTTT

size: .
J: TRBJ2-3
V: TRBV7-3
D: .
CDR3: CASSLTGSASTDTQYF
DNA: TGTGCCAGCAGCTTAACAGGCTCAGCTAGCACAGATACGCAGTATTTT

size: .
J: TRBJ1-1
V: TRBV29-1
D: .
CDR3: CSVRTAVNTEAFF
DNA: TGCAGCGTTCGAACAGCCGTGAACACTGAAGCTTTCTTT

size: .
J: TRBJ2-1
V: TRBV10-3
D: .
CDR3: CAISESLLGYNEQFF
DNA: TGTGCCATCAGTGAGTCGCTCCTTGGTTACAATGAGCAGTTCTTC

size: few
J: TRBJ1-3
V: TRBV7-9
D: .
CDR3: CASSLQGLSGNTIYF
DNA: TGTGCCAGCAGCTTGCAGGGCCTCTCTGGAAACACCATATATTTT

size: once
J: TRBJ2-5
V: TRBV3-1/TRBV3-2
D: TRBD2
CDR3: CASRRPGLAEETQYF
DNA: TGTGCCAGCAGGCGCCCTGGACTAGCGGAAGAGACCCAGTACTTC

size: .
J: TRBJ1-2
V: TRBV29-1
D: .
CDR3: CSVELGAPLNYGYTF
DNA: TGCAGCGTTGAATTGGGGGCCCCCCTAAACTATGGCTACACCTTC

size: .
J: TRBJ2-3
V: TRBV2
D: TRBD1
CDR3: CASSATGSTDTQYF
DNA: TGTGCCAGCAGCGCGACAGGGAGCACAGATACGCAGTATTTT

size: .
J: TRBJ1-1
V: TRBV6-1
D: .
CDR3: CASSDRGGVRTEAFF
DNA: TGTGCCAGCAGTGACCGGGGAGGGGTCCGGACTGAAGCTTTCTTT

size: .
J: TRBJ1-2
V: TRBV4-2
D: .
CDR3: CASSQEGTLGYTF
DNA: TGTGCCAGCAGCCAAGAGGGGACTCTGGGCTACACCTTC

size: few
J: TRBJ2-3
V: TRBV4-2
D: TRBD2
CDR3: CASSQDLISGTSTDTQYF
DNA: TGTGCCAGCAGCCAAGATTTGATTAGCGGGACTAGCACAGATACGCAGTATTTT

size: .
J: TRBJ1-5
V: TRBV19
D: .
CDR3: CASSISRVRNQPQHF
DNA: TGTGCCAGTAGCATATCCAGGGTTCGCAATCAGCCCCAGCATTTT

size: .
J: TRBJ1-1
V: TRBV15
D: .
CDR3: CATSREDGAGWTEAFF
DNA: TGTGCCACCAGCAGAGAGGATGGGGCGGGATGGACTGAAGCTTTCTTT

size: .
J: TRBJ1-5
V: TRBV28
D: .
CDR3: CASSSYVGDNQPQHF
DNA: TGTGCCAGCAGTTCCTACGTGGGGGACAATCAGCCCCAGCATTTT

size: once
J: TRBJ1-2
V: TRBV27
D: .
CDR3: CASTSWGTGDYGYTF
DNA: TGTGCCAGCACTTCGTGGGGGACTGGTGACTATGGCTACACCTTC

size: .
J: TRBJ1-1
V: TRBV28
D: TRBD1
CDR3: CASRPGQGWTEAFF
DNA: TGTGCCAGCAGACCGGGACAGGGATGGACTGAAGCTTTCTTT

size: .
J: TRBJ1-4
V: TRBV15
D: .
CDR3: CATSRDQGPRPFF
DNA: TGTGCCACCAGCAGAGATCAGGGGCCGCGGCCGTTTTTT

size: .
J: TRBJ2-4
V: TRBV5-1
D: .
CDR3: CASSLSPGSPQEGYF
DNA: TGCGCCAGCAGCTTGTCTCCCGGTTCCCCCCAGGAAGGGTACTTC

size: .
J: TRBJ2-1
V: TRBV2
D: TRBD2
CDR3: CASRRMTSVDNEQFF
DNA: TGTGCCAGCAGGAGGATGACTAGCGTCGACAATGAGCAGTTCTTC

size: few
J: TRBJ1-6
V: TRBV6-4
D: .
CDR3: CASSDSAGTNSPLHF
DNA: TGTGCCAGCAGTGACTCGGCAGGGACTAATTCACCCCTCCACTTT

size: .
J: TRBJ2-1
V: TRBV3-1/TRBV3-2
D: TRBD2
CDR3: CASSQVLAGANSKSYNEQFF
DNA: TGTGCCAGCAGCCAAGTACTAGCGGGTGCAAACTCTAAGTCCTACAATGAGCAGTTCTTC

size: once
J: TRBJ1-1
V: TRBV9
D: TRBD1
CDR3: CASSPATGGGTEAFF
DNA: TGTGCCAGCAGCCCAGCAACAGGGGGAGGCACTGAAGCTTTCTTT

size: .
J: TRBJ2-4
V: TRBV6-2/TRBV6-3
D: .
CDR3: CASSYATGYMNIQYF
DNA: TGTGCCAGCAGTTACGCGACCGGCTATATGAACATTCAGTACTTC

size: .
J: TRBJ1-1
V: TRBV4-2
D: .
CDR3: CASSRGGRGHGGTEAFF
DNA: TGTGCCAGCAGCCGGGGGGGCCGGGGGCATGGGGGCACTGAAGCTTTCTTT

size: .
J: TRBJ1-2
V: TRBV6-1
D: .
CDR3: CASSEGGANYGYTF
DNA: TGTGCCAGCAGTGAGGGGGGGGCAAACTATGGCTACACCTTC

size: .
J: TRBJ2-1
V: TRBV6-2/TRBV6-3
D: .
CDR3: CASTPRPYNEQFF
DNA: TGTGCCAGCACCCCCAGACCTTACAATGAGCAGTTCTTC

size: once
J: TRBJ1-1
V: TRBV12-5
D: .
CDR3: CASGFAGQNTEAFF
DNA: TGTGCTAGTGGTTTTGCAGGGCAGAACACTGAAGCTTTCTTT

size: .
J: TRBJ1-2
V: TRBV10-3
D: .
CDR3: CAISEYSTYGYTF
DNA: TGTGCCATCAGTGAGTACAGTACCTATGGCTACACCTTC

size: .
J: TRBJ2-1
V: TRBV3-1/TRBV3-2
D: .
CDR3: CASSNRVPGTDEQFF
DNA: TGTGCCAGCAGCAACCGGGTCCCCGGGACGGATGAGCAGTTCTTC

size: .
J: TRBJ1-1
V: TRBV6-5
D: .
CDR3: CASTDPGELNTEAFF
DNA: TGTGCCAGCACCGATCCGGGGGAGCTAAACACTGAAGCTTTCTTT

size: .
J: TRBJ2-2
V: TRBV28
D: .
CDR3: CASGMYTGELFF
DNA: TGTGCCAGCGGGATGTACACCGGGGAGCTGTTTTTT

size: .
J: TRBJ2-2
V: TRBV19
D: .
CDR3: CASGQRGTGELFF
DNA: TGTGCCAGCGGACAGCGGGGAACCGGGGAGCTGTTTTTT